This entry describes one T cell receptor beta chain. Its antigen is as yet unknown. The read terminates 3 residues before the CDR3 end, so the remaining end is supplied by the germline J gene. CDR3 length: 14 amino acids. V lost 4 bases to trimming and J lost 6 bases; unmatched junction nucleotides: 3. Germline V gene data show CDR1 as LNHDA and CDR2 as SQIVND (reference sequence). These data come from a study of T cells in women clearing cervical HPV infection. General observations from the study: Timing of associations relative to infection is unclear; T-cell subsets were not isolated. Cases carried less TRBV6-7 than controls: about 0.1% versus 0.15%.

TCR beta CDR3 amplified by multiplex PCR from roughly 1,100 ng genomic DNA. Profiling relied on immunoSEQ multiplex PCR, and the TCRdb table lists in-frame clones only, not all of them. Recorded for this sample: around 46,000 clones. Sequenced material: blood buffy coat. This TCR was sampled from a woman aged 18 to 75 with a cervical HPV16 infection that either progressed to CIN3+ or cleared (not recorded which). The chain couples TRBV19 to TRBJ1-1, with TRBD1 identical over 12 bases. CDR3 in amino acids: CASSRDRGRPEAFF. The CDR3 bases that were read are TGTGCCAGTAGTAGGGACAGGGGGCGCCCTGAA. The variable domain in full, completed from reference TRBV19 and TRBJ1-1, reads DGGITQSPKYLFRKEGQNVTLSCEQNLNHDAMYWYRQDPGQGLRLIYYSQIVNDFQKGDIAEGYSVSREKKESFPLTVTSAQKNPTAFYLCASSRDRGRPEAFFGQGTRLTVV.